Shown below are 31 T cell receptor beta chains from a single sample sequenced in a study of blood T cell repertoires in COVID-19. Sequencing was performed with immunoSEQ multiplex PCR; in TCRdb, only in-frame clones are kept and a portion is missing. The repertoire has some 130,000 clones, roughly 85% of them found once; the top ten carry more than 3.5%. Specimen: peripheral blood. The receptor set was obtained from a human donor in a cohort sampled during active COVID-19.

This chain joins TRBV5-4 and TRBJ2-2, with D possibly TRBD2 on 6 matching bases. The CDR3 loop spans 14 amino acids. V lost 5 bases, J lost 0 bases, and 8 bases lay in between. Germline V gene lookup returns CDR1 SGHNT and CDR2 YYREEE (reference sequence). CDR3 nucleotide sequence: TGTGCCAGCAGGTCGGGGGCGAACACCGGGGAGCTGTTTTTT. Translated: CASRSGANTGELFF.

This clone appeared once. The chain carries TRBV2 and TRBJ2-3, with 12 bases that match TRBD2. This CDR3 region has 16 residues. Germline values: CDR1 SNHLY, CDR2 FYNNEI. Trimming removed 1 base from V and 1 base from J; junction bases left unmatched: 0. CDR3 sequence: CASSEGLAGGTDTQYF. Here the CDR3 DNA reads TGTGCCAGCAGTGAAGGACTAGCGGGGGGCACAGATACGCAGTATTTT.

The gene calls are TRBV30 and TRBJ2-7; tentative D call: TRBD1 (6 bases). This CDR3 spans 15 amino acids. Trimming stripped 2 bases from V and 6 bases from J, with 20 bases between. In germline, CDR1 is GTSNPN, CDR2 SVGIG (reference sequence). CDR3 amino acids: CAWSIWGPPSGEQYF. CDR3 in DNA: TGTGCCTGGAGTATTTGGGGGCCACCGTCTGGCGAGCAGTACTTC.

The genes are TRBV6-5 and TRBJ1-2, with 9 bases matching TRBD1. Germline V CDR1 and CDR2: MNHEY, SVGAGI. V lost 2 bases to trimming and J lost 8 bases; unmatched junction nucleotides: 12. This CDR3 spans 16 amino acids. In DNA, the CDR3 is TGTGCCAGCAGTTACATACCGGGACAGGGAGTCTTCGGCTACACCTTC. Protein sequence: CASSYIPGQGVFGYTF.

V gene TRBV2 combines with J gene TRBJ1-2; 7 bases are a match to TRBD1. The CDR3 loop spans 15 amino acids. The V gene end was trimmed by 0 bases and the J gene end by 8 bases; junction bases not matched to a gene: 9. Germline loops: CDR1 SNHLY, CDR2 FYNNEI. CDR3: CASSEAVTGFGGYTF. CDR3 bases: TGTGCCAGCAGTGAAGCAGTGACAGGGTTTGGGGGCTACACCTTC. Filled out from reference TRBV2 and TRBJ1-2, the complete variable domain reads EPEVTQTPSHQVTQMGQEVILRCVPISNHLYFYWYRQILGQKVEFLVSFYNNEISEKSEIFDDQFSVERPDGSNFTLKIRSTKLEDSAMYFCASSEAVTGFGGYTFGSGTRLTVV.

The J gene is TRBJ2-5, the V gene TRBV3-1 (or the pseudogene TRBV3-2); possibly TRBD2 for D (6 bases). V was clipped by 8 bases and J by 2 bases, with 15 bases between them. This CDR3 is 14 amino acids long. Germline V gene sequence: CDR1 LGHDT, CDR2 YNNKEL (reference sequence). CDR3 residues: CASGGVGRQETQYF. The CDR3, as DNA: TGTGCCAGCGGCGGGGTTGGGAGGCAAGAGACCCAGTACTTC.

CDR3 sequence: CASGLRTGQGQETQYF. In nucleotides, the CDR3 is TGTGCCAGCGGGTTGAGGACGGGACAGGGGCAAGAGACCCAGTACTTC. The rearrangement joins TRBV2 to TRBJ2-5; 10 nucleotides match TRBD1. Per germline, CDR1 SNHLY and CDR2 FYNNEI. The CDR3 spans 16 residues. V shed 8 bases, J shed 2 bases, and the junction held 11 bases outside the gene matches.

This chain uses TRBV6-6 with TRBJ2-7, with 8 bases that match TRBD1. Germline CDR1 reads MNHNY; CDR2 reads SVGAGI (reference sequence). With 5 bases clipped from V and 4 bases from J, the junction kept 7 bases outside the gene matches. This CDR3 is 14 amino acids long. The CDR3 protein is CASSKDRVSYEQYV. For the CDR3, the DNA is TGTGCCAGCAGTAAGGACAGGGTGTCTTACGAGCAGTACGTC.

This clone turned up a few times. This chain uses TRBV24-1 with TRBJ2-7; D uncertain. V lost 5 bases, J lost 3 bases, and 19 bases lay in between. CDR1 and CDR2 from the germline V gene are KGHDR and SFDVKD. This CDR3 has 16 amino acids. CDR3 sequence: CATSAGLAKVFYEQYV. The CDR3 DNA is TGTGCCACCAGTGCCGGGTTGGCCAAGGTCTTCTACGAGCAGTACGTC.

The CDR3 loop reads CASSPVAGGPHRTDTQYF. The CDR3 bases are TGCGCCAGCAGCCCGGTTGCGGGAGGGCCCCATCGCACAGATACGCAGTATTTT. The chain carries TRBV5-1 and TRBJ2-3, with 9 positions matching TRBD2. The CDR3 runs to 18 residues. V shed 4 bases and J 1 base; nucleotides not matched to a gene: 13. CDR1 and CDR2 from the germline V gene are SGHRS and YFSETQ.

This rearrangement joins TRBV5-1 to TRBJ1-2, with TRBD1 as a possible D gene (5 bases). Germline values: CDR1 SGHRS, CDR2 YFSETQ. The germline V and J ends were trimmed by 1 base and 8 bases, with 15 bases remaining between them. The CDR3 extends over 14 amino acids. CDR3 sequence: CASSLSAGRDGYTF. In DNA form, the CDR3 reads TGCGCCAGCAGCTTGTCTGCAGGGCGAGACGGCTACACCTTC.

The CDR3 reads CASSFDRNTQYF. In nucleotides, the CDR3 is TGCGCCAGCAGCTTCGACAGAAATACGCAGTATTTT. The chain uses TRBV5-1 and TRBJ2-3; TRBD1 is a possible D gene (5 bases). The CDR3 contains 12 residues. CDR1 and CDR2 from the germline V gene are SGHRS and YFSETQ. Trimming removed 2 bases from V and 7 bases from J, with 8 bases in between.

The genes are TRBV7-9 and TRBJ2-1; 10 positions agree with TRBD2. There are 15 residues in the CDR3. CDR1 and CDR2 from the germline V gene are SEHNR and FQNEAQ (reference sequence). Trimming cost V 3 bases and J 5 bases; bases outside gene matches: 4. CDR3 nucleotides: TGTGCCAGCAGCTTTGGGACTAGCGTGAACAATGAGCAGTTCTTC. This sequence encodes CASSFGTSVNNEQFF. Full variable domain (remainder filled in from reference TRBV7-9 and TRBJ2-1): DTGVSQNPRHKITKRGQNVTFRCDPISEHNRLYWYRQTLGQGPEFLTYFQNEAQLEKSRLLSDRFSAERPKGSFSTLEIQRTEQGDSAMYLCASSFGTSVNNEQFFGPGTRLTVL.

J is TRBJ1-2 and V is TRBV27; D gene uncertain. Trimming pared 0 bases from V and 8 bases from J, leaving 16 bases between. The CDR3 loop spans 15 amino acids. The germline gives CDR1 MNHEY, CDR2 SMNVEV (reference sequence). DNA of the CDR3: TGTGCCAGCAGTTTATCGCCCGGAAGACTATGGGGCTACACCTTC. Translation: CASSLSPGRLWGYTF.

V gene TRBV7-6 combines with J gene TRBJ1-5, with 7 bases identical to TRBD1. Germline CDR1 SGHVS, CDR2 FNYEAQ. The CDR3 has 17 amino acids. V lost 6 bases to trimming and J lost 2 bases; unmatched junction nucleotides: 13. The CDR3 DNA is TGTGCCAGCAGTAGTCAACCCCCTACAGGGGGCAATCAGCCCCAGCATTTT. Encoded protein: CASSSQPPTGGNQPQHF.

The chain uses TRBV5-1 and TRBJ2-7; D gene uncertain. The CDR3 contains 12 residues. V shed 7 bases and J shed 5 bases, with 13 bases lying between them. In germline, CDR1 is SGHRS, CDR2 YFSETQ. DNA of the CDR3: TGCGCCAGCGCAGGAACCCCCGACGAGCAGTACTTC. Protein sequence: CASAGTPDEQYF.

The genes are TRBV28 and TRBJ1-1; tentative D call: TRBD1 (6 bases). The CDR3 covers 14 residues. The V and J ends lost 4 bases and 1 base respectively, with 10 bases between them. The V gene's germline CDR1 is MDHEN and CDR2 SYDVKM. CDR3 in amino acids: CASSWTVWNTEAFF. The CDR3 nucleotides read TGTGCCAGCAGTTGGACAGTATGGAACACTGAAGCTTTCTTT.

In this sample, this clone turned up once. This chain connects TRBV7-3 to TRBJ2-3; 8 bases match TRBD2. V shed 1 base, J shed 6 bases, and the junction held 15 bases outside the gene matches. The CDR3 contains 18 residues. Germline V lookup: CDR1 SGHTA, CDR2 FQGTGA. The CDR3 DNA reads as TGTGCCAGCAGCTTAAGGGATATAGCGGGGAGAGGCGCGGATACGCAGTATTTT. Protein sequence: CASSLRDIAGRGADTQYF.

The chain uses TRBV5-4 and TRBJ2-3, with D perhaps TRBD2 (5 bases). The CDR3 is made up of 14 amino acids. V lost 4 bases, J lost 6 bases, and 15 bases lay in between. Germline V CDR1 and CDR2: SGHNT, YYREEE (reference sequence). As DNA, the CDR3 is TGTGCCAGCAGCGAGGGCCACGCCGGGGATACGCAGTATTTT. Amino acids: CASSEGHAGDTQYF. The whole variable domain, remainder taken from reference TRBV5-4 and TRBJ2-3, is ETGVTQSPTHLIKTRGQQVTLRCSSQSGHNTVSWYQQALGQGPQFIFQYYREEENGRGNFPPRFSGLQFPNYSSELNVNALELDDSALYLCASSEGHAGDTQYFGPGTRLTVL.

The V call is TRBV10-1, the J call TRBJ2-1, with 9 bases fitting TRBD2. The V and J ends lost 6 bases and 12 bases, in that order; junction bases with no gene match: 12. Per germline, CDR1 WNHNN and CDR2 SYGVQD (reference sequence). This CDR3 spans 14 amino acids. The CDR3 sequence: CASRALLTSGRQFF. As DNA, the CDR3 is TGCGCCAGCAGAGCCCTCCTTACTAGCGGGCGGCAGTTCTTC.

The chain joins TRBV6-1 to TRBJ1-1, with TRBD1 as a possible D gene (5 bases). CDR3 size: 12 residues. Germline V CDR1 and CDR2: MNHNS, SASEGT. Between the trimmed V and J ends, which lost 0 bases and 8 bases, there was a span of 7 bases. Written as DNA, the CDR3 is TGTGCCAGCAGTGAAGCAAGGGGAGAAGCTTTCTTT. Translation: CASSEARGEAFF.

CDR3 protein: CASSGASGRATDTQYF. CDR3 in DNA: TGCGCCAGCAGCGGAGCTAGCGGGAGGGCCACAGATACGCAGTATTTT. This chain connects TRBV5-1 to TRBJ2-3; 12 bases agree with TRBD2. V shed 4 bases and J 2 bases; nucleotides not matched to a gene: 5. CDR3 length: 16 residues. From germline, CDR1 is SGHRS and CDR2 YFSETQ.

In the case of this clone: The sample contains more than one DNA sequence encoding this CDR3. This chain connects TRBV12-3 or TRBV12-4 to TRBJ1-2; the D gene is possibly TRBD1 (6 bases). The CDR3 extends over 13 amino acids. V lost 3 bases and J lost 2, with 7 bases in between. CDR3 residues: CASSFDRNYGYTF. The CDR3 DNA reads as TGTGCCAGCAGTTTCGACAGGAACTATGGCTACACCTTC.

Only one count was recorded for this clone. This rearrangement joins TRBV29-1 to TRBJ2-2; TRBD1 is a possible D gene (6 bases). V was shortened by 6 bases and J by 7 bases, with 21 bases between the two germline ends. Germline values: CDR1 SQVTM, CDR2 ANQGSEA. CDR3 size: 15 residues. The CDR3: CSVLKAGTTNGELFF. The CDR3, as DNA: TGCAGCGTGCTAAAAGCCGGGACAACTAACGGGGAGCTGTTTTTT.

This sequence joins TRBV5-6 and TRBJ1-1; TRBD1 aligns across 7 bases. V lost 2 bases to trimming and J lost 6 bases; unmatched junction nucleotides: 10. The V gene's germline CDR1 is SGHDT and CDR2 YYEEEE. The CDR3 runs 15 residues. CDR3 protein: CASSFRIDRDAEAFF. CDR3 bases: TGTGCCAGCAGCTTCCGGATTGACAGGGACGCTGAAGCTTTCTTT.

This rearrangement joins TRBV6-2 or TRBV6-3 to TRBJ2-3; 9 bases are a match to TRBD2. Germline-derived CDR1 and CDR2 are MNHEY and SVGEGT. This CDR3 spans 14 amino acids. Unmatched junction bases numbered 2, after V lost 2 bases and J lost 5 bases. CDR3 sequence: CASSYELAGDTQYF. CDR3 nucleotides: TGTGCCAGCAGTTACGAACTAGCGGGAGATACGCAGTATTTT.

The chain recombines TRBV3-1 (or the pseudogene TRBV3-2) with TRBJ1-5; a possible D gene is TRBD1 (5 bases). The germline V gene has CDR1 LGHDT and CDR2 YNNKEL (reference sequence). The CDR3 spans 18 residues. Trimming took 3 bases from V and 6 from J, leaving 24 bases between them. The CDR3 DNA reads as TGTGCCAGCAGCCATTCTACATCTTTGGGCAGGGTGGGTCAGCCCCAGCATTTT. Translating gives CASSHSTSLGRVGQPQHF.

The V and J genes are TRBV19 and TRBJ1-1; a weak D match, TRBD1 (5 bases). V was pared by 8 bases and J by 5 bases, with 12 bases between. Germline V gene data show CDR1 as LNHDA and CDR2 as SQIVND (reference sequence). The length of the CDR3 is 12 residues. The CDR3, as DNA: TGTGCCAGTGGTGACAGTTTTACTGAAGCTTTCTTT. It encodes CASGDSFTEAFF.

Regarding this clone: Other DNA sequences from this sample encode an identical CDR3 as well. CDR3 sequence reads: CSGGRNEKLFF. CDR3 DNA: TGCAGTGGAGGGCGCAATGAAAAACTGTTTTTT. This chain joins TRBV20-1 and TRBJ1-4; the D is unclear. This CDR3 contains 11 residues. CDR1 DFQATT and CDR2 SNEGSKA come from the germline V gene (reference sequence). Trimming stripped 7 bases from V and 5 bases from J, with 8 bases between.

The V gene is TRBV14, the J gene TRBJ1-2, with 8 bases matching TRBD1. This CDR3 comprises 15 residues. The junction had 6 bases not matched to a gene; V was cut back by 0 bases and J by 6 bases. Germline lookup yields CDR1 SGHDN and CDR2 FVKESK. The chain's CDR3 is CASSQDLGTGNGYTF. CDR3 DNA sequence: TGTGCCAGCAGCCAAGATCTCGGGACAGGAAATGGCTACACCTTC.

Only one count was recorded for this clone. The chain employs TRBV12-3 or TRBV12-4 and TRBJ2-3, with 10 bases that match TRBD2. Trimming took 10 bases from V and 4 from J; bases not matched to a gene: 5. The CDR3 length is 13 residues. This chain's CDR3 is CATSLAGSDTQYF. Written as DNA, the CDR3 is TGTGCCACCTCACTAGCGGGGTCAGATACGCAGTATTTT.